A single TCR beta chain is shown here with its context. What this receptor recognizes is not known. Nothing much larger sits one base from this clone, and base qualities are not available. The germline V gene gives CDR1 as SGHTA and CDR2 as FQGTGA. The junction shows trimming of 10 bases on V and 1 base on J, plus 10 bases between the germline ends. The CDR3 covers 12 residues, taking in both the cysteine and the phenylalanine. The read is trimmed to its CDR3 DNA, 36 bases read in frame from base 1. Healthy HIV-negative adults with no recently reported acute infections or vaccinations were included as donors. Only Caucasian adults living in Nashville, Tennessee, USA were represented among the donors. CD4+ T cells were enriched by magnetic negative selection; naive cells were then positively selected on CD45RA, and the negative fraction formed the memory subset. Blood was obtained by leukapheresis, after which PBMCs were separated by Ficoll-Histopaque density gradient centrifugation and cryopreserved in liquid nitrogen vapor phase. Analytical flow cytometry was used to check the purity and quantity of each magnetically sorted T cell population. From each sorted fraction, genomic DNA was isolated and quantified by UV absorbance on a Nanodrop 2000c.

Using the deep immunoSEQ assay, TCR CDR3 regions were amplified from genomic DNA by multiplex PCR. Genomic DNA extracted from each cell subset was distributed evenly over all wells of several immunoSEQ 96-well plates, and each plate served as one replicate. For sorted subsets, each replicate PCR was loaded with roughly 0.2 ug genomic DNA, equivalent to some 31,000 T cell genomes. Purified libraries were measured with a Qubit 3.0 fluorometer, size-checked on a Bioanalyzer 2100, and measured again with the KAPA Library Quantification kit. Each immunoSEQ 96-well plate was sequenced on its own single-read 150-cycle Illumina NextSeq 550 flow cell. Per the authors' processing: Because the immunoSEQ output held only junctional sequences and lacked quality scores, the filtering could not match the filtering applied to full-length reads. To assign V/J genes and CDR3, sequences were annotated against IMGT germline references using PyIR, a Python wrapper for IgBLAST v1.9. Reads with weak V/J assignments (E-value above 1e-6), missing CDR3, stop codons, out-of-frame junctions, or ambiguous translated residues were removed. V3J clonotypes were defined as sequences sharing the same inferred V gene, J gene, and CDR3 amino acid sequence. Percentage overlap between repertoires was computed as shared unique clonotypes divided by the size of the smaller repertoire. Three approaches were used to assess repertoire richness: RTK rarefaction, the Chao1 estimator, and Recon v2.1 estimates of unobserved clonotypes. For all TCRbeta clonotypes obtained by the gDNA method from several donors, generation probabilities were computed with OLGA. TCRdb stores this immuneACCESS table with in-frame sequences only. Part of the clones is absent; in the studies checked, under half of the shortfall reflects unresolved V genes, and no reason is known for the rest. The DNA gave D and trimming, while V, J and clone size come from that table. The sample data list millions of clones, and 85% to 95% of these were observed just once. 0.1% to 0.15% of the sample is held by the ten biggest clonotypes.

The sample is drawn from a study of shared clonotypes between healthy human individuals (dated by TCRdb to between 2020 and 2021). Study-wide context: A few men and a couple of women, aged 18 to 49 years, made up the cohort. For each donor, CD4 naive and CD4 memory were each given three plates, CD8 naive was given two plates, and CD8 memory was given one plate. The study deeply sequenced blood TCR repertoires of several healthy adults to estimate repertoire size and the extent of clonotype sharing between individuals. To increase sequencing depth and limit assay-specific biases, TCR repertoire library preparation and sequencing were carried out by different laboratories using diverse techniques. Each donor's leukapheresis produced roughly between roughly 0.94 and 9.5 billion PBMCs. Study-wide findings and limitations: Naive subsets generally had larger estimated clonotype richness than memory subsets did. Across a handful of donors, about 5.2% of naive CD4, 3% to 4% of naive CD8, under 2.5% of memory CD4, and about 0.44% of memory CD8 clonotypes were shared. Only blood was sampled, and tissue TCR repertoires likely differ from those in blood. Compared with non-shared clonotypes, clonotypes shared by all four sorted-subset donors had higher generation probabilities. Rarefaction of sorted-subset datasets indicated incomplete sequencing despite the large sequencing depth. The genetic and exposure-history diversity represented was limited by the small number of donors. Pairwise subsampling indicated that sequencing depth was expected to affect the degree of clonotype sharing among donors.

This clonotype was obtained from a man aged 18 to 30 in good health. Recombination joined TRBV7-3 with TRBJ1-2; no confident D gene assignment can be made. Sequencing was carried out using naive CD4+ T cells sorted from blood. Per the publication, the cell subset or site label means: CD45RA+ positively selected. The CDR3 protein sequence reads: CATAINNYGYTF. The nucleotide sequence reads TGTGCCACCGCGATCAATAACTATGGCTACACCTTC. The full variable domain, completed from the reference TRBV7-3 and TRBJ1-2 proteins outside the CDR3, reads GAGVSQTPSNKVTEKGKYVELRCDPISGHTALYWYRQSLGQGPEFLIYFQGTGAADDSGLPNDRFFAVRPEGSVSTLKIQRTERGDSAVYLCATAINNYGYTFGSGTRLTVV.